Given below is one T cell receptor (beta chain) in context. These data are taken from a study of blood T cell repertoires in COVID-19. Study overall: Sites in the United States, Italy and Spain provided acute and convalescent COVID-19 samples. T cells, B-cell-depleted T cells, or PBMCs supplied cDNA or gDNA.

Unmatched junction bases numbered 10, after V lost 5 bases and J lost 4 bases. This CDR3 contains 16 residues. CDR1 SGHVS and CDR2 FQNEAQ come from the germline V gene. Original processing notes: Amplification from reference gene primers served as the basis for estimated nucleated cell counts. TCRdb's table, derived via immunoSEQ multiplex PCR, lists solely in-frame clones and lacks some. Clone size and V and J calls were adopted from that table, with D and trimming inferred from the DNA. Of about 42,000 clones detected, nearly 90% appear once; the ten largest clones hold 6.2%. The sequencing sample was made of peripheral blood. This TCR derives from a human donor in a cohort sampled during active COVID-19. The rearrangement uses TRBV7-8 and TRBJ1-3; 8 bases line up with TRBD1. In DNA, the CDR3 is TGTGCCAGCAGCAGTTCCAGGGGGCAGCTAGGAAACACCATATATTTT. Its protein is CASSSSRGQLGNTIYF.